Listed below are T cell receptor beta chains from one sample, sequenced in a study of control samples from healthy donors and cancer patients. Some clones are missing from TCRdb's copy, which holds only in-frame ones; the method was immunoSEQ multiplex PCR. Here the sample spans roughly 170,000 clones, around 88% being singletons. Specimen: blood. These receptors originate from a woman in her 30s in good health. Both conserved end residues are part of each CDR3. The D gene is left open where the match is weak. Clone size is shown for a subset of rows, as once, few, many or a class of expanded clone.

D: TRBD2; V: TRBV5-4; size: NA; J: TRBJ2-3; DNA: TGTGCCAGCAGCTCTAGCGGGAGGGGTGCAGATACGCAGTATTTT; CDR3: CASSSSGRGADTQYF
D: NA; V: TRBV9; size: NA; J: TRBJ2-1; DNA: TGTGCCAGCAGCGCCTCCGGGGGACCGTACAATGAGCAGTTCTTC; CDR3: CASSASGGPYNEQFF
D: NA; V: TRBV21-1; size: NA; J: TRBJ1-4; DNA: TGTGCCAGCAGCAAAAGGTCAGGGGGCGCGATTCAGGAAAAACTGTTTTTT; CDR3: CASSKRSGGAIQEKLFF
D: NA; V: TRBV24-1; size: NA; J: TRBJ2-2; DNA: TGTGCCACCAGTGATTTGTGGACGTCCGGGGAGCTGTTTTTT; CDR3: CATSDLWTSGELFF
D: TRBD2; V: TRBV5-1; size: NA; J: TRBJ2-1; DNA: TGCGCCAGCAGCTTCGGACTAGCTCGGGTATACAATGAGCAGTTCTTC; CDR3: CASSFGLARVYNEQFF
D: TRBD1; V: TRBV5-1; size: few; J: TRBJ1-2; DNA: TGCGCCAGCAGCATAGGACAGGGCCCCCTGGGCTACACCTTC; CDR3: CASSIGQGPLGYTF
D: NA; V: TRBV25-1; size: NA; J: TRBJ2-1; DNA: TGTGCCAGCAGTGAATGGAGCCCGGGGTTGGAGCAGTTCTTC; CDR3: CASSEWSPGLEQFF
D: NA; V: TRBV7-2; size: NA; J: TRBJ2-5; DNA: TGTGCCAGCAGCTTCGGGCCGGCGCCAGAGACCCAGTACTTC; CDR3: CASSFGPAPETQYF
D: NA; V: TRBV29-1; size: NA; J: TRBJ2-3; DNA: TGCAGCGTTGAGGTTAGCACAGATACGCAGTATTTT; CDR3: CSVEVSTDTQYF
D: TRBD2; V: TRBV5-1; size: NA; J: TRBJ2-2; DNA: TGCGCCAGCAGCAAGAGGACTAGCGGGGGGGCGAACACCGGGGAGCTGTTTTTT; CDR3: CASSKRTSGGANTGELFF
D: NA; V: TRBV2; size: NA; J: TRBJ2-3; DNA: TGTGCCAGCAGTCCAGTGGGGGGGCGTGTCTCAGATACGCAGTATTTT; CDR3: CASSPVGGRVSDTQYF
D: TRBD1; V: TRBV30; size: NA; J: TRBJ1-4; DNA: TGTGCCTGGAGTCCCTACAGGGGAGCTAATGAAAAACTGTTTTTT; CDR3: CAWSPYRGANEKLFF
D: NA; V: TRBV12-5; size: NA; J: TRBJ2-7; DNA: TGTGCTAGTGGCCTGGCAGGGAGGGAGCAGTACTTC; CDR3: CASGLAGREQYF
D: TRBD1; V: TRBV10-3; size: NA; J: TRBJ1-1; DNA: TGTGCCATCACCGCCGACAGGGGGAACACTGAAGCTTTCTTT; CDR3: CAITADRGNTEAFF
D: TRBD1; V: TRBV14; size: NA; J: TRBJ2-7; DNA: TGTGCCAGCAGCCCGGACAGGGGAAAGCAGTACTTC; CDR3: CASSPDRGKQYF
D: TRBD1; V: TRBV4-1; size: NA; J: TRBJ2-5; DNA: TGCGCCAGCAGCAGGGGACAGGGGGCCGAGACCCAGTACTTC; CDR3: CASSRGQGAETQYF
D: NA; V: TRBV5-6; size: NA; J: TRBJ1-5; DNA: TGTGCCAGCAGCTTGTCTTCCTTGACGGAGCCCCGAGCTCAGCCCCAGCATTTT; CDR3: CASSLSSLTEPRAQPQHF
D: NA; V: TRBV28; size: NA; J: TRBJ1-2; DNA: TGTGCCAGCAGTTTACCAGGGACTAACTATGGCTACACCTTC; CDR3: CASSLPGTNYGYTF
D: NA; V: TRBV5-5; size: NA; J: TRBJ1-1; DNA: TGTGCCAGCAGCTTGGAACTCGGAAGGAGGAACACTGAAGCTTTCTTT; CDR3: CASSLELGRRNTEAFF
D: NA; V: TRBV21-1; size: NA; J: TRBJ2-2; DNA: TGTGCCAGCAGCACCCAGGGATGGGGCAACACCGGGGAGCTGTTTTTT; CDR3: CASSTQGWGNTGELFF
D: NA; V: TRBV24-1; size: NA; J: TRBJ2-3; DNA: TGTGCCACCAGTGACCCCCGCCCAGCCACGCAGTATTTT; CDR3: CATSDPRPATQYF
D: NA; V: TRBV2; size: NA; J: TRBJ1-3; DNA: TGTGCCAGCAGTGGCTGGACACCCGCAGCATCTGGAAACACCATATATTTT; CDR3: CASSGWTPAASGNTIYF
D: TRBD2; V: TRBV4-2; size: NA; J: TRBJ2-2; DNA: TGTGCCAGCAGCCAAGATTATCGGGGGGGCACCGGGGAGCTGTTTTTT; CDR3: CASSQDYRGGTGELFF
D: TRBD2; V: TRBV7-8; size: NA; J: TRBJ2-7; DNA: TGTGCCAGTTTACTAGCGGGAGGTTACGAGCAGTACTTC; CDR3: CASLLAGGYEQYF
D: TRBD2; V: TRBV10-2; size: NA; J: TRBJ2-2; DNA: TGCGCCAGCACCCAACTAGCGTCGAACACCGGGGAGCTGTTTTTT; CDR3: CASTQLASNTGELFF
D: NA; V: TRBV3-1/TRBV3-2; size: NA; J: TRBJ2-3; DNA: TGTGCCAGCAGCCCTGGACTAATCACAGATACGCAGTATTTT; CDR3: CASSPGLITDTQYF
D: NA; V: TRBV11-2; size: NA; J: TRBJ2-2; DNA: TGTGCCAGCAGCTTGCCGGCATTCGGGGAGCTGTTTTTT; CDR3: CASSLPAFGELFF
D: TRBD2; V: TRBV3-1/TRBV3-2; size: NA; J: TRBJ2-5; DNA: TGTGCCAGCAGCCAAGCGGGGGGGCAGGAGACCCAGTACTTC; CDR3: CASSQAGGQETQYF
D: NA; V: TRBV28; size: NA; J: TRBJ1-2; DNA: TGTGCCAGCGATAATAGGTGGGACACTCGTAGCTATGGCTACACCTTC; CDR3: CASDNRWDTRSYGYTF
D: NA; V: TRBV5-6; size: NA; J: TRBJ1-2; DNA: TGTGCCAGCAGCTTACGGGGCGATGGCTACACCTTC; CDR3: CASSLRGDGYTF
D: NA; V: TRBV12-3/TRBV12-4; size: NA; J: TRBJ1-1; DNA: TGTGCCAGCACCAGGTACACTGAAGCTTTCTTT; CDR3: CASTRYTEAFF
D: TRBD2; V: TRBV6-1; size: NA; J: TRBJ2-1; DNA: TGTGCCAGCAGTGGAAAGCGGGGGGCCTCATCCAACAATGAGCAGTTCTTC; CDR3: CASSGKRGASSNNEQFF
D: NA; V: TRBV14; size: NA; J: TRBJ2-5; DNA: TGTGCCAGCAGCCATGGCTTAGGGGAGACCCAGTACTTC; CDR3: CASSHGLGETQYF
D: TRBD2; V: TRBV6-2/TRBV6-3; size: NA; J: TRBJ2-1; DNA: TGTGCCAGCAGCCCAGGACTAGCGGGGGACTTTTACAATGAGCAGTTCTTC; CDR3: CASSPGLAGDFYNEQFF
D: TRBD1; V: TRBV25-1; size: NA; J: TRBJ1-5; DNA: TGTGCCAGCAGCGGGACAGGGGACCAGCCCCAGCATTTT; CDR3: CASSGTGDQPQHF
D: NA; V: TRBV6-5; size: NA; J: TRBJ1-2; DNA: TGTGCCAGCAGTTACTTTCTCGGCAGTAGCTATGGCTACACCTTC; CDR3: CASSYFLGSSYGYTF